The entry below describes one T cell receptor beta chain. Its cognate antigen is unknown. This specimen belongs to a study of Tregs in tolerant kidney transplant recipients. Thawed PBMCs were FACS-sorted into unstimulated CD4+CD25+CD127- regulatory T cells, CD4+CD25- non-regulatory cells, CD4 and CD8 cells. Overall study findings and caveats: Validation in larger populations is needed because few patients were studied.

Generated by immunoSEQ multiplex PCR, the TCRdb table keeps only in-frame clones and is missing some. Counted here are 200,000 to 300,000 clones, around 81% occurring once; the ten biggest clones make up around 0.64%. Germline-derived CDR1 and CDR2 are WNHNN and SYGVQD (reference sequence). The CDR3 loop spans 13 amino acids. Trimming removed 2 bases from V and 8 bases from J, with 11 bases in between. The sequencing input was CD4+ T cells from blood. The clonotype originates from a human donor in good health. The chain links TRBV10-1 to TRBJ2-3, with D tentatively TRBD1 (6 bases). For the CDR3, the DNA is TGCGCCAGCAGTGAGACAGGGATGGGTACGCAGTATTTT. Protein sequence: CASSETGMGTQYF.